Shown below are 31 T cell receptor beta chains from a single sample sequenced in a study of cytotoxic CD8 clonotypes in ibrutinib-treated CLL. Clones were sequenced by immunoSEQ multiplex PCR, and TCRdb holds only the in-frame ones, with some missing. Here the sample spans approximately 25,000 clones, more than 65% being singletons. The material was PBMCs, obtained after 12 months of ibrutinib treatment. Every receptor here comes from a human donor with chronic lymphocytic leukemia.

The rearrangement uses TRBV7-6 and TRBJ1-5, with TRBD1 as a possible D gene (6 bases). The CDR3 runs 16 residues. Looked up from germline, CDR1 is SGHVS and CDR2 is FNYEAQ. Trimming shortened V by 4 bases and J by 1 base, and 14 bases separated the two germline ends. CDR3 amino acids: CASSSAGALSNQPQHF. The CDR3 DNA sequence: TGTGCCAGCAGCTCAGCAGGGGCCCTGAGCAATCAGCCCCAGCATTTT. Full variable domain (rest looked up from reference TRBV7-6 and TRBJ1-5): GAGVSQSPRYKVTKRGQDVALRCDPISGHVSLYWYRQALGQGPEFLTYFNYEAQQDKSGLPNDRFSAERPEGSISTLTIQRTEQRDSAMYRCASSSAGALSNQPQHFGDGTRLSIL.

This clone occurred a few times. This chain connects TRBV4-3 to TRBJ1-4, with 9 bases that match TRBD1. There are 16 residues in the CDR3. V lost 1 base to trimming and J lost 5 bases; unmatched junction nucleotides: 5. Per the germline V gene, CDR1 is LGHNA and CDR2 is YSLEER. Written as DNA, the CDR3 is TGCGCCAGCAGCCAAGGAAGGGGGACAGGGAATGAAAAACTGTTTTTT. Protein sequence: CASSQGRGTGNEKLFF.

For the CDR3, the DNA is TGTGCCAGCACAGGGGAGGGTAAGGGAATCAATCAGCCCCAGCATTTT. This codes for CASTGEGKGINQPQHF. The V gene is TRBV27, the J gene TRBJ1-5; D is possibly TRBD1 (6 bases). Germline values: CDR1 MNHEY, CDR2 SMNVEV (reference sequence). Trimming cost V 7 bases and J 3 bases, with 19 bases left between them. This CDR3 has 16 amino acids.

This clone was found once. The rearrangement links TRBV28 to TRBJ1-2; D may be TRBD1 (5 bases). CDR3 length equals 15 residues. Trimming took 7 bases from V and 8 from J, leaving 23 bases between them. Germline lookup yields CDR1 MDHEN and CDR2 SYDVKM. In DNA, the CDR3 is TGTGCCAGCAATCCCATTGGTGGGGGGATGCGGGGCTACACCTTC. This sequence encodes CASNPIGGGMRGYTF.

The chain combines TRBV27 with TRBJ2-1; 12 bases match TRBD2. CDR1 and CDR2 (germline): MNHEY, SMNVEV (reference sequence). Trimming at V came to 2 bases and at J to 10 bases, leaving 9 bases not matched to a gene. The CDR3 contains 16 residues. The CDR3 DNA reads as TGTGCCAGCAGTTTACCCCTAGCGGGGGGGCGCCCGGAGCAGTTCTTC. It is translated as CASSLPLAGGRPEQFF.

This chain joins TRBV7-9 and TRBJ2-2; D is perhaps TRBD1 (5 bases). Germline V gene lookup returns CDR1 SEHNR and CDR2 FQNEAQ (reference sequence). V lost 6 bases, J lost 6 bases, and 11 bases lay in between. This CDR3 is built from 13 residues. In DNA form, the CDR3 reads TGTGCCAGCAGTTCTACAGGAGCCGGGGAGCTGTTTTTT. Its protein product is CASSSTGAGELFF.

A word on this clone: A junction boundary mismatches the germline segment, possibly from a read error. The chain carries TRBV7-7 and TRBJ2-1; TRBD2 aligns across 8 bases. CDR1 SSHAT and CDR2 FNYEAQ come from the germline V gene (reference sequence). This CDR3 comprises 14 residues. This chain's CDR3 is CASSLAGTYNEQFF. CDR3 sequence (DNA): TGTGCTAGCAGCTTAGCGGGGACCTACAATGAGCAGTTCTTC.

CDR3 nucleotide sequence: TGCGCCAGCAGCTTGTCCGGAACCTACGAGCAGTACTTC. Amino acid sequence: CASSLSGTYEQYF. The V and J genes are TRBV5-1 and TRBJ2-7; D is unresolved. Trimming cost V 1 base and J 2 bases, with 7 bases left between them. Per germline, CDR1 SGHRS and CDR2 YFSETQ. The CDR3 extends over 13 amino acids.

The gene calls are TRBV27 and TRBJ2-1; D perhaps matches TRBD2 (6 bases). The CDR3 is 18 residues long. CDR1 and CDR2 (germline): MNHEY, SMNVEV (reference sequence). V was clipped by 2 bases and J by 4 bases, with 21 bases between them. The CDR3 loop is CASSLSTVTRKKYNEQFF. CDR3 sequence (DNA): TGTGCCAGCAGTTTAAGTACCGTGACTAGGAAAAAGTACAATGAGCAGTTCTTC.

This clone has only a few counts. The V call is TRBV28, the J call TRBJ2-5; 8 bases align to TRBD1. Germline loops: CDR1 MDHEN, CDR2 SYDVKM. With 6 bases clipped from V and 4 bases from J, the junction kept 13 bases outside the gene matches. The CDR3 extends over 16 amino acids. Here the CDR3 DNA reads TGTGCCAGCAGCTCCCACGGACAGGGTATTAGAGAGACCCAGTACTTC. Residues: CASSSHGQGIRETQYF.

The chain is built from TRBV6-5 and TRBJ2-5; 7 nucleotides line up with TRBD2. CDR3 length: 12 residues. J gave up 2 bases and V 9 bases, and 3 bases lay outside the gene matches. CDR1 MNHEY and CDR2 SVGAGI come from the germline V gene. The CDR3 DNA reads as TGTGCCAGTGGGAGGGGTCAAGAGACCCAGTACTTC. Its translation: CASGRGQETQYF.

The chain links TRBV28 to TRBJ2-5; 9 bases line up with TRBD2. CDR1 and CDR2 from the germline V gene are MDHEN and SYDVKM. The CDR3 runs to 15 residues. V dropped 3 bases and J dropped 3; count of bases not matched to a gene: 5. CDR3 protein: CASSFTIAGEETQYF. As DNA, the CDR3 is TGTGCCAGCAGTTTTACCATAGCGGGGGAAGAGACCCAGTACTTC. Full variable domain (remainder filled in from reference TRBV28 and TRBJ2-5): DVKVTQSSRYLVKRTGEKVFLECVQDMDHENMFWYRQDPGLGLRLIYFSYDVKMKEKGDIPEGYSVSREKKERFSLILESASTNQTSMYLCASSFTIAGEETQYFGPGTRLLVL.

The CDR3 reads CASSLLRGGETQYF. The DNA for the CDR3 is TGTGCCAGCAGTTTATTGCGGGGAGGTGAGACCCAGTACTTC. The chain links TRBV27 to TRBJ2-5, with a possible D match to TRBD2 (6 bases). Germline V gives CDR1 MNHEY, CDR2 SMNVEV (reference sequence). The germline V and J ends were trimmed by 1 base and 5 bases, with 11 bases remaining between them. The CDR3 runs 14 residues.

V and J are TRBV5-6 and TRBJ1-1, with D perhaps matching TRBD1 (6 bases). The V gene lost 7 bases and the J gene lost 4 bases, with 11 bases spanning the gap. The CDR3 covers 12 residues. Germline V CDR1 and CDR2: SGHDT, YYEEEE. CDR3 coding DNA: TGTGCCAGCGGGGGCGCGGGCACTGAAGCTTTCTTT. Translated: CASGGAGTEAFF.

The rearrangement links TRBV4-2 to TRBJ1-2, with 9 bases aligning to TRBD1. The CDR3 runs to 15 residues. The V segment lost 0 bases and the J segment 5 bases; nucleotides outside the gene matches: 4. Germline V CDR1 and CDR2: LGHNA, YNFKEQ. The CDR3 loop reads CASSQDGGTGYGYTF. The CDR3 DNA sequence: TGTGCCAGCAGCCAAGATGGGGGGACAGGGTATGGCTACACCTTC.

The chain joins TRBV2 to TRBJ1-2; 8 nucleotides agree with TRBD1. Germline V gives CDR1 SNHLY, CDR2 FYNNEI. The CDR3 sequence is 15 residues long. After removal of 4 bases from V and 4 bases from J, the junction contained 8 bases not matched to a gene. CDR3 nucleotides: TGTGCCAGCAGTGCTCCGGATACAGGGGGCTATGGCTACACCTTC. This translates into CASSAPDTGGYGYTF.

In this sample, this clone turned up once. The rearrangement joins TRBV19 to TRBJ2-7; the D gene could be TRBD1 or TRBD2 (6 bases each). The length of the CDR3 is 13 residues. Germline values: CDR1 LNHDA, CDR2 SQIVND (reference sequence). V shed 6 bases and J shed 5 bases, with 14 bases lying between them. The CDR3 sequence is CASSYGGLDEQYF. The CDR3 DNA is TGTGCCAGTAGCTACGGGGGCCTCGACGAGCAGTACTTC.

This rearrangement joins TRBV2 to TRBJ1-3; possible D gene TRBD1, 6 bases. The CDR3 runs to 16 residues. Per germline, CDR1 SNHLY and CDR2 FYNNEI. The V gene lost 4 bases and the J gene lost 2 bases, with 15 bases spanning the gap. In DNA form, the CDR3 reads TGTGCCAGCAGTGCCCGGGACACTTATACTGGAAACACCATATATTTT. It yields the protein CASSARDTYTGNTIYF.

In its sample, this clone was seen a few times. Here the CDR3 reads CASSLGQSSGNTIYF. The DNA of the CDR3 is TGCGCCAGCAGCTTGGGACAGAGCTCTGGAAACACCATATATTTT. This chain uses TRBV5-1 with TRBJ1-3; possible D gene TRBD1, 5 bases. V was shortened by 0 bases and J by 0 bases, with 7 bases between the two germline ends. In germline, CDR1 is SGHRS, CDR2 YFSETQ. The CDR3 has 15 amino acids.

The chain has TRBV5-1 and TRBJ1-4; TRBD1 aligns across 7 bases. The CDR3 runs 12 residues. Germline trimming cut 5 bases from V and 8 bases from J; bases unmatched to any gene: 3. The germline CDR1 and CDR2 sequences are SGHRS and YFSETQ. CDR3 nucleotides: TGCGCCAGCAGGGGGACAGTCGAAAAACTGTTTTTT. This codes for CASRGTVEKLFF.

CDR3 protein: CASRSSAGGIHNEQFF. The CDR3, as DNA: TGTGCCAGCAGATCGTCGGCAGGGGGAATCCACAATGAGCAGTTCTTC. The chain is built from TRBV28 and TRBJ2-1; 7 nucleotides agree with TRBD1. The V segment lost 6 bases and the J segment 5 bases; nucleotides outside the gene matches: 13. Germline loops: CDR1 MDHEN, CDR2 SYDVKM. The length of the CDR3 is 16 residues.

This clone was detected a few times. J is TRBJ1-6 and V is TRBV30; perhaps TRBD1 as D (6 bases). The V gene's germline CDR1 is GTSNPN and CDR2 SVGIG (reference sequence). The V end lost 2 bases, the J end lost 7 bases, and 9 bases lay between the germline ends. The CDR3 loop spans 13 amino acids. CDR3 nucleotides: TGTGCCTGGAGTCAGGGGCCGAATTCACCCCTCCACTTT. Translation gives CAWSQGPNSPLHF.

This clone has a handful of counts. The V and J genes are TRBV20-1 and TRBJ2-4; D is unresolved. The CDR3 loop spans 11 amino acids. Trimming took off 7 bases at V and 0 bases at J, with 4 bases between the two ends. CDR1 is DFQATT, CDR2 SNEGSKA, per germline (reference sequence). CDR3 sequence: CSGAAKNIQYF. The CDR3 DNA sequence: TGCAGTGGGGCAGCCAAAAACATTCAGTACTTC.

J is TRBJ1-3 and V is TRBV2; weak D call: TRBD1 (6 bases). The CDR3 has 15 residues. V shed 0 bases and J shed 4 bases, with 10 bases lying between them. CDR1 is SNHLY, CDR2 FYNNEI, per germline. CDR3 sequence: CASSEAAGAGNTIYF. CDR3 nucleotide sequence: TGTGCCAGCAGTGAAGCTGCAGGGGCGGGAAACACCATATATTTT.

CDR3 region: CASRSSDYYGYTF. In nucleotides, the CDR3 is TGTGCCAGCAGAAGCAGTGATTACTATGGCTACACCTTC. The rearrangement joins TRBV28 to TRBJ1-2; the D is unclear. This CDR3 region has 13 residues. Germline CDR1 and CDR2: MDHEN and SYDVKM. The V and J ends lost 6 bases and 3 bases respectively, with 11 bases between them.

The CDR3 loop reads CAWSVSGRNTEAFF. The CDR3 coding sequence is TGTGCCTGGAGTGTATCAGGGAGGAACACTGAAGCTTTCTTT. This chain links TRBV30 with TRBJ1-1; D is possibly TRBD1 (5 bases). The germline V and J ends were trimmed by 0 bases and 1 base, with 9 bases remaining between them. Per germline, CDR1 GTSNPN and CDR2 SVGIG (reference sequence). The CDR3 sequence is 14 residues long. Combining the CDR3 with reference TRBV30 and TRBJ1-1 gives the whole variable domain SQTIHQWPATLVQPVGSPLSLECTVEGTSNPNLYWYRQAAGRGLQLLFYSVGIGQISSEVPQNLSASRPQDRQFILSSKKLLLSDSGFYLCAWSVSGRNTEAFFGQGTRLTVV.

This chain connects TRBV5-6 to TRBJ1-1; D is ambiguous. CDR1 is SGHDT and CDR2 is YYEEEE in the germline V gene. Trimming stripped 0 bases from V and 2 bases from J, with 5 bases between. The CDR3 loop spans 13 amino acids. The CDR3 sequence is CASSLGGNTEAFF. CDR3 nucleotides: TGTGCCAGCAGCTTGGGCGGTAACACTGAAGCTTTCTTT.

This sequence joins TRBV4-1 and TRBJ2-1; 10 bases match TRBD1. V lost 1 base and J lost 7; bases outside the gene matches: 7. This CDR3 contains 16 residues. Per the germline V gene, CDR1 is MGHRA and CDR2 is YSYEKL. The CDR3 reads CASSQGPGQGKNEQFF. CDR3 DNA: TGCGCCAGCAGCCAAGGGCCGGGACAGGGGAAAAATGAGCAGTTCTTC.

This clone is termed medium-sized. The chain recombines TRBV4-2 with TRBJ2-1; the D gene could be TRBD1 or TRBD2 (6 bases each). The CDR3 runs 18 residues. Trimming pared 5 bases from V and 7 bases from J, leaving 27 bases between. Germline-derived CDR1 and CDR2 are LGHNA and YNFKEQ. The CDR3 sequence is CASSEEGHLNMGGNEQFF. CDR3 bases: TGTGCCAGCAGCGAGGAGGGACACCTTAATATGGGCGGGAATGAGCAGTTCTTC.

This clone was counted a few times. The chain joins TRBV28 to TRBJ1-4, with 12 positions matching TRBD1. The CDR3 covers 18 residues. CDR1 is MDHEN and CDR2 is SYDVKM in the germline V gene. The J segment lost 1 base and the V segment lost 7 bases, leaving 10 bases of the junction unmatched. In DNA, the CDR3 is TGTGCCAGCACCCGAGCCCGGGACAGGGGGCGAACTAATGAAAAACTGTTTTTT. Protein: CASTRARDRGRTNEKLFF.

This rearrangement joins TRBV28 to TRBJ2-4, with D perhaps given as TRBD1 or TRBD2 (7 bases each). Germline loops: CDR1 MDHEN, CDR2 SYDVKM. V was clipped by 6 bases and J by 7 bases, with 19 bases between them. This CDR3 has 15 amino acids. For the CDR3, the DNA is TGTGCCAGCAGCATGACAGGGACCGGGGGGAACATTCAGTACTTC. This gives the protein CASSMTGTGGNIQYF.